This TCR beta chain was sequenced for a study of CD8 T cells in Susac syndrome. Random hexamers served to reverse transcribe about 0.45 to 1 ug RNA. TCRdb redid the calling of the immunoSEQ multiplex PCR reads with MiXCR, one entry per CDR3 protein. The sample lists around 200,000 distinct CDR3 sequences, 80% to 95% occurring once. CDR1 SGHDN and CDR2 FVKESK come from the germline V gene. This CDR3 region has 15 residues. The V segment lost 1 base and the J segment 5 bases; nucleotides outside the gene matches: 7. The source is a human donor with multiple sclerosis. This chain connects TRBV14 to TRBJ2-7, with 8 bases lining up with TRBD1. Sequencing was carried out using CD8+ T cells from PBMCs. The CDR3 here is CASSQVGTGSDEQYF. The DNA for the CDR3 is TGTGCCAGCAGCCAAGTCGGGACAGGATCGGACGAGCAGTACTTC. The full variable domain, rest sourced from reference TRBV14 and TRBJ2-7, is EAGVTQFPSHSVIEKGQTVTLRCDPISGHDNLYWYRRVMGKEIKFLLHFVKESKQDESGMPNNRFLAERTGGTYSTLKVQPAELEDSGVYFCASSQVGTGSDEQYFGPGTRLTVT.